A selection of T cell receptor beta chains follows, all from one sample in a study of cytomegalovirus exposure and HLA in healthy donors. Profiling relied on immunoSEQ multiplex PCR, and the TCRdb table lists in-frame clones only, not all of them. The repertoire has more than 200,000 clones, more than 75% of them found once; the top ten carry roughly 5.5%. Sequenced sample: PBMCs. The receptors here all came from a man aged 40-49 years in good health and CMV-seropositive. Each CDR3 is given without its conserved first and last residue. Each record gives: V gene, CDR3 length, J gene, CDR3 protein.

v_call: TRBV19; cdr3_length: 12; j_call: TRBJ2-1; cdr3_aa: ASSILTRLNEQF
v_call: TRBV10-2; cdr3_length: 13; j_call: TRBJ2-7; cdr3_aa: ASSESGGRPYEQY
v_call: TRBV4-1; cdr3_length: 11; j_call: TRBJ1-1; cdr3_aa: ASSPGAGTEAF
v_call: TRBV19; cdr3_length: 10; j_call: TRBJ1-1; cdr3_aa: ASAGQTERAF
v_call: TRBV5-6; cdr3_length: 13; j_call: TRBJ2-3; cdr3_aa: ASSRGGAGRHTQY
v_call: TRBV23-1; cdr3_length: 14; j_call: TRBJ1-5; cdr3_aa: ASSRQRWGSNQPQH
v_call: TRBV11-3; cdr3_length: 10; j_call: TRBJ1-1; cdr3_aa: ASSGKGTEAF
v_call: TRBV29-1; cdr3_length: 10; j_call: TRBJ1-3; cdr3_aa: SVATGEDTIY
v_call: TRBV30; cdr3_length: 13; j_call: TRBJ1-5; cdr3_aa: AWSQMGNGNQPQH
v_call: TRBV9; cdr3_length: 14; j_call: TRBJ2-5; cdr3_aa: ASSVGLAGVGETQY
v_call: TRBV20-1; cdr3_length: 9; j_call: TRBJ2-7; cdr3_aa: SVGSGHEQY
v_call: TRBV2; cdr3_length: 12; j_call: TRBJ1-5; cdr3_aa: ASSETGLNQPQH
v_call: TRBV25-1; cdr3_length: 13; j_call: TRBJ2-2; cdr3_aa: ASRDRDRGTGELF
v_call: TRBV10-1; cdr3_length: 12; j_call: TRBJ2-2; cdr3_aa: ASSDTGTDGELF
v_call: TRBV19; cdr3_length: 13; j_call: TRBJ1-5; cdr3_aa: ASSARLGTDQPQH
v_call: TRBV5-5; cdr3_length: 14; j_call: TRBJ2-5; cdr3_aa: ASSLGLALSKETQY
v_call: TRBV5-1; cdr3_length: 13; j_call: TRBJ1-2; cdr3_aa: ASSLAGGQNYGYT
v_call: TRBV10-3; cdr3_length: 11; j_call: TRBJ2-5; cdr3_aa: AIRGQGAETQY
v_call: TRBV5-1; cdr3_length: 12; j_call: TRBJ1-2; cdr3_aa: ASSSSDRAYGYT
v_call: TRBV7-2; cdr3_length: 13; j_call: TRBJ2-7; cdr3_aa: ASSASGTGVYEQY
v_call: TRBV19; cdr3_length: 11; j_call: TRBJ2-6; cdr3_aa: ASSFSGANVLT